These 12 T cell receptor beta chains share one sample of origin, sequenced in a study of T cells in localized non-small cell lung cancer. Assay: immunoSEQ multiplex PCR; the TCRdb copy retains only in-frame clones and omits some. This table has tens of thousands of clones, about four fifths appearing once. The material sequenced was peripheral blood, taken before any cancer treatment. The receptors come from a male donor older than 55 with stage II squamous cell lung carcinoma.

The chain combines TRBV18 with TRBJ2-7; D is uncertain. The ends were cut back, 3 bases at V and 0 bases at J, with 9 bases in the middle. CDR1 is KGHSH, CDR2 LQKENI, per germline. The length of the CDR3 is 14 residues. Here the CDR3 reads CASSPELISYEQYF. The CDR3 nucleotides read TGTGCCAGCTCACCGGAACTAATCTCCTACGAGCAGTACTTC.

The DNA for the CDR3 is TGCGCCAGCAGCCAGGAAGAGAGGCGTCAGCCCCAGCATTTT. It encodes CASSQEERRQPQHF. V is TRBV4-1 and J is TRBJ1-5; D uncertain. The CDR3 sequence is 14 residues long. The germline V and J ends were trimmed by 3 bases and 6 bases, with 12 bases remaining between them. Per germline, CDR1 MGHRA and CDR2 YSYEKL.

This chain links TRBV11-2 with TRBJ2-7; TRBD1 might be the D (6 bases). From germline, CDR1 is SGHAT and CDR2 FQNNGV. CDR3 size: 15 residues. Deletions cut 4 bases from V and 2 bases from J, with 15 bases between. The DNA for the CDR3 is TGTGCCAGCAGCTCCCCGGGACAACCCACCTACGAGCAGTACTTC. Encoded protein: CASSSPGQPTYEQYF.

The chain joins TRBV18 to TRBJ1-3, with D hard to call. CDR3 length: 16 residues. Trimming shortened V by 4 bases and J by 0 bases, and 13 bases separated the two germline ends. Germline V gene lookup returns CDR1 KGHSH and CDR2 LQKENI. This CDR3 reads CASSQVASTSGNTIYF. As DNA, the CDR3 is TGTGCCAGCTCACAGGTGGCGTCGACCTCTGGAAACACCATATATTTT.

J is TRBJ2-1 and V is TRBV30; 7 bases map to TRBD2. Losses at the gene ends were 0 bases for V and 5 bases for J; bases not matched to a gene: 13. Per germline, CDR1 GTSNPN and CDR2 SVGIG (reference sequence). The length of the CDR3 is 17 residues. The chain's CDR3 is CAWSVGVKAGAHNEQFF. The CDR3 DNA reads TGTGCCTGGAGTGTAGGAGTTAAGGCGGGAGCCCACAATGAGCAGTTCTTC.

The chain joins TRBV19 to TRBJ2-3; 8 bases match TRBD2. Per germline, CDR1 LNHDA and CDR2 SQIVND (reference sequence). V lost 1 base, J lost 2 bases, and 2 bases stayed unmatched. The CDR3 is 15 amino acids. The CDR3: CASSIAGGITDTQYF. The CDR3 DNA reads TGTGCCAGTAGTATAGCGGGGGGGATCACAGATACGCAGTATTTT.

The chain carries TRBV29-1 and TRBJ1-2; D call uncertain. Deletions cut 4 bases from V and 9 bases from J, with 15 bases between. This CDR3 region has 12 residues. Germline V gene sequence: CDR1 SQVTM, CDR2 ANQGSEA. Here the CDR3 DNA reads TGCAGCGTTGTGGCGGACCGGAATAGCTACACCTTC. Amino acid sequence: CSVVADRNSYTF.

This clone was picked up a small number of times. Germline and junction disagree at one end, which may indicate a read error. This chain links TRBV4-1 with TRBJ2-7, with 7 bases identical to TRBD1. CDR1 is MGHRA, CDR2 YSYEKL, per germline. The CDR3 is 15 residues long. The CDR3, as DNA: TGTGCCAGCAGCACCCGCGGCCAGGGGGCCTACGAGCAGTACTTC. Translated, it gives CASSTRGQGAYEQYF.

J is TRBJ1-3 and V is TRBV28; possible D gene TRBD1, 6 bases. Trimming shortened V by 2 bases and J by 4 bases, and 15 bases separated the two germline ends. Germline-derived CDR1 and CDR2 are MDHEN and SYDVKM. This CDR3 contains 16 residues. Here the CDR3 DNA reads TGTGCCAGCAGTTTAACCGGAGGGGGGCGCGGAAACACCATATATTTT. Translating it yields CASSLTGGGRGNTIYF.

The V gene is TRBV19, the J gene TRBJ1-1, with unresolved D. The germline CDR1 and CDR2 sequences are LNHDA and SQIVND (reference sequence). The CDR3 spans 16 residues. Deletions cut 5 bases from V and 1 base from J, with 17 bases between. The CDR3: CASSPQDGWGNTEAFF. In DNA form, the CDR3 reads TGTGCCAGTAGTCCCCAAGACGGGTGGGGGAACACTGAAGCTTTCTTT.

The chain has TRBV6-1 and TRBJ2-7; D is unclear. This CDR3 region has 14 residues. Trimming stripped 1 base from V and 4 bases from J, with 11 bases between. The germline CDR1 and CDR2 sequences are MNHNS and SASEGT. The CDR3 DNA follows: TGTGCCAGCAGTGAAGGAGGTTCTACTTACGAGCAGTACTTC. As protein: CASSEGGSTYEQYF.

The J gene is TRBJ1-1, the V gene TRBV18; D is uncertain. Trimming removed 5 bases at V and 1 base at J, with 8 bases between. The CDR3 extends over 13 amino acids. Germline CDR1 and CDR2: KGHSH and LQKENI. The CDR3 DNA reads as TGTGCCAGCTCATCACAAGCGAACACTGAAGCTTTCTTT. It encodes CASSSQANTEAFF.